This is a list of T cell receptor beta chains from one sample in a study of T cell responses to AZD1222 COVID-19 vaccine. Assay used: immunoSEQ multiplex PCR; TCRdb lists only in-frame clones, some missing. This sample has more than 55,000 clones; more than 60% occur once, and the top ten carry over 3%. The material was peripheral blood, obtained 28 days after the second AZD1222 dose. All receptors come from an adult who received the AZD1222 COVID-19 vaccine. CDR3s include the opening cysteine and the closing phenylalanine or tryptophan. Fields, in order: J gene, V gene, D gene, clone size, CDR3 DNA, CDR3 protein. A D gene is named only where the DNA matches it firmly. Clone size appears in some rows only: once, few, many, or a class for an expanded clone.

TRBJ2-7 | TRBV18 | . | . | TGTGCCAGCTCACCCAGACAGTGGGCTATTGACGAGCAGTACTTC | CASSPRQWAIDEQYF
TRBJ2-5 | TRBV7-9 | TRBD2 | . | TGTGCCAGCAGCTTGGGACTAGCGGGGCAAGAGACCCAGTACTTC | CASSLGLAGQETQYF
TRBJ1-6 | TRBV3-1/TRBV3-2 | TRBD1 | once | TGTGCCAGCAGCCAAGGCAGACAGGGGAATTCACCCCTCCACTTT | CASSQGRQGNSPLHF
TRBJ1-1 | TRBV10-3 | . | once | TGTGCCATCAGCCCGGGACCCCAAAGGGACACTGAAGCTTTCTTT | CAISPGPQRDTEAFF
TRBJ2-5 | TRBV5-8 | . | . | TGTGCCAGCAGCTTGGGGACAAGGGGGCAAGAGACCCAGTACTTC | CASSLGTRGQETQYF
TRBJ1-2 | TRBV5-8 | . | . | TGTGCCAGCAGCTTGGCGGGTTCTTGGAGGGAATATGGCTACACCTTC | CASSLAGSWREYGYTF
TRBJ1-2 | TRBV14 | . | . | TGTGCCAGCAGCCAAGAACGGGGGATGATAGATGGCTACACCTTC | CASSQERGMIDGYTF
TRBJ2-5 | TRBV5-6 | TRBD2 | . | TGTGCCAGCAGCTATGGGGGGGTAGAGTACGAGACCCAGTACTTC | CASSYGGVEYETQYF
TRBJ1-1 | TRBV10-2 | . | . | TGCGCCAGCAGGAAGGTTTCGAACACTGAAGCTTTCTTT | CASRKVSNTEAFF
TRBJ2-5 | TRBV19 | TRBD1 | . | TGTGCCAGTAGTCAGGGGGCCCAAGAGACCCAGTACTTC | CASSQGAQETQYF
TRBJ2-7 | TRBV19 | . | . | TGTGCCAGTAGGATGGGACAAAGCTCCTACGAGCAGTACTTC | CASRMGQSSYEQYF
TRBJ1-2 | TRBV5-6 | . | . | TGTGCCAGCAACACTCTTGGCAGAATTAACTATGGCTACACCTTC | CASNTLGRINYGYTF
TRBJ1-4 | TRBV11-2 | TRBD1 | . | TGTGCCAGCAGCCTAGGACAGGGGATGGTAGTAACTAATGAAAAACTGTTTTTT | CASSLGQGMVVTNEKLFF
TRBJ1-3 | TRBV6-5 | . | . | TGTGCCAGCAGCCCCGCACCCTCTGGAAACACCATATATTTT | CASSPAPSGNTIYF
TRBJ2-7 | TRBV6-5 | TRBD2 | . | TGTGCCGGGGGCAGCGGGAGCTCCTACGAGCAGTACTTC | CAGGSGSSYEQYF
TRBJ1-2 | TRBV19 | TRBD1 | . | TGTGCCAGTAGTATTAGCTGGGGACAGAACTATGGCTACACCTTC | CASSISWGQNYGYTF
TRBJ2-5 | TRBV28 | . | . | TGTGCCAGCAGTTCCCTCTTGGGGTCCCACGGAGACCAGTACTTC | CASSSLLGSHGDQYF
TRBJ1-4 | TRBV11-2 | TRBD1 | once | TGTGCCAGCAGCCTGACAGGGAATAATGAAAAACTGTTTTTT | CASSLTGNNEKLFF
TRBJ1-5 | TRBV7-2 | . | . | TGTGCCAGCAGCTTAGGGGACAATCAGCCCCAGCATTTT | CASSLGDNQPQHF
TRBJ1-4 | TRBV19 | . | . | TGTGCCAGTAGTAGGGCAGGGGATGAAAAACTGTTTTTT | CASSRAGDEKLFF
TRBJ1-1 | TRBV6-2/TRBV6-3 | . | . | TGTGCCAGCAGTTACTTACCTCGCACTGAAGCTTTCTTT | CASSYLPRTEAFF
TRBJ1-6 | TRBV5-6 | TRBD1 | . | TGTGCCAGCAGCCGGGACAGCTCCTATAATTCACCCCTCCACTTT | CASSRDSSYNSPLHF
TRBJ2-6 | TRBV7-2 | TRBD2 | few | TGTGCCAGCAGCTCAGCGGGGGTCGTAGCTGGGGCCAACGTCCTGACTTTC | CASSSAGVVAGANVLTF
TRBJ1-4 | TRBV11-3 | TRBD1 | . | TGTGCCAGCAGCTTAGGACAGGGTTCGGGTGAAAAACTGTTTTTT | CASSLGQGSGEKLFF
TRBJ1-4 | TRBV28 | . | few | TGTGCCAGCTTCCCCTCGATAGGAGGGATGAATGAAAAACTGTTTTTT | CASFPSIGGMNEKLFF
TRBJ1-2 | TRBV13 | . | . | TGTGCCAGCAGCTTCCCCGGACTCTATGGCTACACCTTC | CASSFPGLYGYTF
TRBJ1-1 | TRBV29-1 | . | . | TGCAGCGCAGGACCGGGTGAAGCTTTCTTT | CSAGPGEAFF
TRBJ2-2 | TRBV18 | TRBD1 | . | TGTGCCAGCTCACCAGGGACAGCTAACACCGGGGAGCTGTTTTTT | CASSPGTANTGELFF
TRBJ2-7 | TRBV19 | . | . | TGTGCCAGTAGTAAGGCACAGACTGCCTACGAGCAGTACTTC | CASSKAQTAYEQYF
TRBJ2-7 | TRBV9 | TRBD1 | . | TGTGCCAGCGGGACAGGCCTTGGCGAGCAGTACTTC | CASGTGLGEQYF
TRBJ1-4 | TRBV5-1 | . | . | TGCGCCAGCAGCTGGGGGACCGGTAATGAAAAACTGTTTTTT | CASSWGTGNEKLFF
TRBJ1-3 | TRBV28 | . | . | TGTGCCAGCAGTTCGAGGGCAGGGACGAACACCATATATTTT | CASSSRAGTNTIYF